What follows describes a single T cell receptor (beta chain). What it recognizes is unknown. Germline V gene sequence: CDR1 SQVTM, CDR2 ANQGSEA. V shed 6 bases, J shed 0 bases, and the junction held 14 bases outside the gene matches. The CDR3 contains 19 residues. This specimen comes from a study of T-cell reconstitution after alpha-beta-depleted transplantation in children. General study findings and limits: Surviving recipient cells, namely T cells and thymic progenitors, were the source of high day-60 TCRbeta diversity in some patients. Several hundred expanded graft clones reportedly were the source of alpha-beta T cells about two months after transplant.

Preparation of the TCRbeta library involved a method that used unique molecular identifiers. One entry per CDR3 protein, called by TCRdb with MiXCR from the PCR reads. Here the sample spans some 600,000 distinct CDR3 sequences, 10% to 15% being singletons. The material was PBMCs, mostly from graft donor cells, obtained 360 days after TCRalphabeta/CD19-depleted stem cell transplant. The rearrangement joins TRBV29-1 to TRBJ2-6, with TRBD1 matching over 10 bases. This sequence originates from a male patient younger than 18 who had a stem cell transplant for acute myeloid leukemia, so the T cells may come from the graft donor. CDR3: CSVGHRTGTGDSGANVLTF. CDR3 nucleotides: TGCAGCGTGGGGCATCGTACCGGGACAGGGGACTCTGGGGCCAACGTCCTGACTTTC.